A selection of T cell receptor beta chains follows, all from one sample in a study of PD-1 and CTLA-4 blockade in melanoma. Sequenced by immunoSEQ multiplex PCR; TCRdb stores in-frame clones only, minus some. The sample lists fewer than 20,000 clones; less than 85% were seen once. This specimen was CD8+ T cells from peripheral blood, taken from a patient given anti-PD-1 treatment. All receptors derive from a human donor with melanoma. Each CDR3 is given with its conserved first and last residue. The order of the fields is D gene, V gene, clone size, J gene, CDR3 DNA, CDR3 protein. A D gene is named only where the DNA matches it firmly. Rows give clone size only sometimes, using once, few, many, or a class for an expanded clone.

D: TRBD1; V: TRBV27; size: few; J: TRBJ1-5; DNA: TGTGCCAGCAGGCCTCGGGACAGGTGGGAAAGTAAGTCCCAGCATTTT; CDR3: CASRPRDRWESKSQHF
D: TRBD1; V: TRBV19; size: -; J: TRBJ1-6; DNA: TGTGCCAGTAGAAACCCCAGGACAGGGGATAATTCACCCCTCCACTTT; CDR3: CASRNPRTGDNSPLHF
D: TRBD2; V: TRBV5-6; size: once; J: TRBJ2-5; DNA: TGTGCCAGCAGCTCCCGATGGGGACTAGCGGGGTTCAAAGAGACCCAGTACTTC; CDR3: CASSSRWGLAGFKETQYF
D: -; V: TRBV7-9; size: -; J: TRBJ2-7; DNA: TGTGCCAGCAGCTTAGCGGCAGCCTACGAGCAGTACTTC; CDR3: CASSLAAAYEQYF
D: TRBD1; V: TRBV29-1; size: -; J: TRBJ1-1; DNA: TGCAGCGCAGATGCGGACAGGGGATATATCGGCACTGAAGCTTTCTTT; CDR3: CSADADRGYIGTEAFF
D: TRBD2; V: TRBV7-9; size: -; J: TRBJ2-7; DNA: TGTGCCAGCAGCCCGGGACTAGCGGGGGGGCCGGGGGAGCAGTACTTC; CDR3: CASSPGLAGGPGEQYF
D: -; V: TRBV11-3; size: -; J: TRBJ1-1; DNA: TGTGCCAGCAGCTTAGATCCAGGAAACACTGAAGCTTTCTTT; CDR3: CASSLDPGNTEAFF
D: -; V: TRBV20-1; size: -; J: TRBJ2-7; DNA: TGCAGTGCCCGAATAGGAGGCGAGCAGTACTTC; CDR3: CSARIGGEQYF
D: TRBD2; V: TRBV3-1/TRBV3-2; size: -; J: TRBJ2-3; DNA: TGTGCCAGCAGCCAAGATTTTACTAGCGGGAGGCCCACAGCGGGGGAGGATACGCAGTATTTT; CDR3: CASSQDFTSGRPTAGEDTQYF
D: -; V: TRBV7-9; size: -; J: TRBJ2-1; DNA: TGTGCCAGCAGCCCCGCGGTGGATGAGCAGTTCTTC; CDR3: CASSPAVDEQFF
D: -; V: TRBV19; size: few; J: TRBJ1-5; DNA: TGTGCCAGTAGTATCTTCTGGGGGGATCAGCCCCAGCATTTT; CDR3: CASSIFWGDQPQHF
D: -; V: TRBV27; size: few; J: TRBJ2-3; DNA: TGTGCCAGCAGTTTCTACGGGACCCCCGCAGATACGCAGTATTTT; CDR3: CASSFYGTPADTQYF
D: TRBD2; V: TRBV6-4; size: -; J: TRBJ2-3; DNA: TGTGCCAGCAGTGGAACTAGCGGGCCAAGCACAGATACGCAGTATTTT; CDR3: CASSGTSGPSTDTQYF
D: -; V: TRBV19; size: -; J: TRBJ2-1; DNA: TGTGCCAGTAGTATAACCGGAGGCTCCTACAATGAGCAGTTCTTC; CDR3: CASSITGGSYNEQFF
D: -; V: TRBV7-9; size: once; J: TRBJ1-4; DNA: TGTGCCAGCAGCCCCTGGACAGCTTATAATGAAAAACTGTTTTTT; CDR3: CASSPWTAYNEKLFF
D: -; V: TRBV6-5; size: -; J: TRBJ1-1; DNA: TGTGCCAGCAGTTACGGGATGAACACTGAAGCTTTCTTT; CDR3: CASSYGMNTEAFF
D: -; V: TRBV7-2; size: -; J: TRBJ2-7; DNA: TGTGCCAGCAGTCATGACAGTTACGAGCAGTACTTC; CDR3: CASSHDSYEQYF
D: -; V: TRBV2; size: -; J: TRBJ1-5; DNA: TGTGCCAGCAGTTCTGATTATAGCAATCAGCCCCAGCATTTT; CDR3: CASSSDYSNQPQHF
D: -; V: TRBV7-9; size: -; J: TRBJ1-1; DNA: TGTGCCAGCAGTTTCGTGGAGAACACTGAAGCTTTCTTT; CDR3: CASSFVENTEAFF
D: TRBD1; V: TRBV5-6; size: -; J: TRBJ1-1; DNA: TGTGCCAGCAGCTTGGGGACAGGCTTTTACACTGAAGCTTTCTTT; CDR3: CASSLGTGFYTEAFF
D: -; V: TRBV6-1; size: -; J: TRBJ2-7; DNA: TGTGCCAGCAGTGAGGGGCCAGGGTATACCTACGAGCAGTACTTC; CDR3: CASSEGPGYTYEQYF
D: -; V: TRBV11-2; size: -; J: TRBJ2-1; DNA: TGTGCCAGCAGCTTGGGGACTGAGCAGTTCTTC; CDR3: CASSLGTEQFF
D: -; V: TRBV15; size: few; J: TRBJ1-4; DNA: TGTGCCACCAGCAGAGGGGTGGCAGAGGAGAAACTGTTTTTT; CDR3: CATSRGVAEEKLFF
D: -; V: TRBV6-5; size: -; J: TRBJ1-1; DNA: TGTGCCAGCTCGTCGGGCCAGCCGAACACTGAAGCTTTCTTT; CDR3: CASSSGQPNTEAFF
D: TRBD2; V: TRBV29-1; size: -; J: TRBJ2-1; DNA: TGCAGCGCTGGGATAGCGGGATTTTACAATGAGCAGTTCTTC; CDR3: CSAGIAGFYNEQFF
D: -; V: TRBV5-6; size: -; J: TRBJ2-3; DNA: TGTGCCAGCAGCTTGGAGGACACGCTCTCAGATACGCAGTATTTT; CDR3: CASSLEDTLSDTQYF
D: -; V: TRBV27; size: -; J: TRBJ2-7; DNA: TGTGCCAGCAGTCCCTGGGGCAGGGGTTCCTACGAGCAGTACTTC; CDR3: CASSPWGRGSYEQYF
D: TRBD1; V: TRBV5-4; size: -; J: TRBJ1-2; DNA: TGTGCCAGCAGCTCGAAAAGGACAGGGAGGGCCTATGGCTACACCTTC; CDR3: CASSSKRTGRAYGYTF
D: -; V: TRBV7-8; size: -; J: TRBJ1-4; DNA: TGTGCCAGCAGCTTAGATTACCCGCCAGTAAGGCCTGAAAAACTGTTTTTT; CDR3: CASSLDYPPVRPEKLFF
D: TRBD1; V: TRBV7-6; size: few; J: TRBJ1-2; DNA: TGTGCCAGCAGCTTAGTTCCAGGGGGTAACTATGGCTACACCTTC; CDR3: CASSLVPGGNYGYTF
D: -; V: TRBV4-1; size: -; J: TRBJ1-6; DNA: TGCGCCAGCAGCCAAGAAACGGGGGATTATAATTCACCCCTCCACTTT; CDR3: CASSQETGDYNSPLHF
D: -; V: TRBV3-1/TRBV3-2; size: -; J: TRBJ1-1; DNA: TGTGCCAGCAGCCATTTCAGGGGACCCGAAGCTTTCTTT; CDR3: CASSHFRGPEAFF
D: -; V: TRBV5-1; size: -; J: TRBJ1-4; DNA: TGCGCCAGCAGCCCACAGGGTGCAGCTAATGAAAAACTGTTTTTT; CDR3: CASSPQGAANEKLFF
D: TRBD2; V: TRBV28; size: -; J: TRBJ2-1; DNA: TGTGCCAGCAGTTTAGGACTAGCGGGAGTCGGGGATGAGCAGTTCTTC; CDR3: CASSLGLAGVGDEQFF
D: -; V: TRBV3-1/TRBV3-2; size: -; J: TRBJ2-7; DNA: TGTGCCAGCAGCCAAGCGGGCAGGGGAATATACGAGCAGTACTTC; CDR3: CASSQAGRGIYEQYF
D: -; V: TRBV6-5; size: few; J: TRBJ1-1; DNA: TGTGCCAGCAGTTACTCGTCGGGGGGCTACGAAGGAGCTTTCTTT; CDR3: CASSYSSGGYEGAFF
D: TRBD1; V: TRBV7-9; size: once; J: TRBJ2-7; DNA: TGTGCCAGCAGCCCCCCGGGACAGAACTACGAGCAGTACTTC; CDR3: CASSPPGQNYEQYF
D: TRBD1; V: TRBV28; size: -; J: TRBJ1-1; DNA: TGTGCCAGCCTCGCGGGACAGACCTCGAACACTGAAGCTTTCTTT; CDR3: CASLAGQTSNTEAFF
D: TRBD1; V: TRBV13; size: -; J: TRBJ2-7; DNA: TGTGCCAGCAGCTGGGGACAGGGGGCGAGGGAGCAGTACTTC; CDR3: CASSWGQGAREQYF
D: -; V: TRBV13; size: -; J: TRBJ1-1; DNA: TGTGCCAGCAGCCCACGGTCAATGAACACTGAAGCTTTCTTT; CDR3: CASSPRSMNTEAFF